This T cell receptor (beta chain) stems from a study of T cell repertoires in cytomegalovirus infection. Study-level findings and limits: HLA-C-restricted CMV-specific TCR beta clonotypes prevailed in the ex vivo response.

From the reads, TCRdb called clonotypes with MiXCR, one entry per CDR3 protein. The sample yields hundreds of thousands of distinct CDR3 sequences, around 10% seen once. Germline V gives CDR1 MNHEY, CDR2 SVGEGT. Germline trimming cut 6 bases from V and 4 bases from J; bases unmatched to any gene: 13. The CDR3 contains 16 residues. This clonotype was seen at least ten times. Its antigen is still unknown. The clonotype originates from a human donor in good health (CMV status not recorded). Some clones in this sample may be carry-over from other donors' samples. The chain uses TRBV6-2 or TRBV6-3 and TRBJ2-5; TRBD1 matches 8 bases. Specimen: PBMCs. As DNA, the CDR3 is TGTGCCAGCAGATTATCGAGGACAGGGTGGATAGAGACCCAGTACTTC. This sequence encodes CASRLSRTGWIETQYF.